This TCR beta chain was observed in a study of blood T cells in healthy people across ages. The authors ran a second PCR of about 6 to 11 cycles using a sample-barcoded 5' primer and a J-beta primer mix. In TCRdb, the 5' RACE reads were re-called with MiXCR into one record per CDR3 protein. There are some 760,000 distinct CDR3 sequences in the sample; roughly 25% occur only once, and 9.4% lies in the top ten. Germline-derived CDR1 and CDR2 are KGHDR and SFDVKD. The CDR3 totals 20 residues. V shed 3 bases and J 0 bases; nucleotides not matched to a gene: 15. This sample also appeared in a second study, on T cells of mothers and their children.

The sequence derives from a boy aged 10-17 years in good health. The sample taken for sequencing was blood. The chain couples TRBV24-1 to TRBJ2-1; 8 nucleotides align to TRBD1. In DNA form, the CDR3 reads TGTGCCACCAGTGATCCTCCGGGACAGGCCTTAAGCGACTCCTACAATGAGCAGTTCTTC. Translated, it gives CATSDPPGQALSDSYNEQFF.